These 27 T cell receptor beta chains originate from one sample sequenced in a study of cytomegalovirus exposure and HLA in healthy donors. Both 60 Vbeta primers and 13 Jbeta primers went into the PCR. Clones were read by immunoSEQ multiplex PCR, and TCRdb kept only the in-frame ones, dropping some. This table has 220,000 or so clones, around 86% appearing once. The sample comprised PBMCs. The receptor set was obtained from a woman in her forties in good health and CMV-seronegative.

This chain links TRBV13 with TRBJ2-6; weak D call: TRBD2 (6 bases). Germline CDR1 and CDR2: PRHDT and FYEKMQ (reference sequence). Trimming removed 5 bases at V and 1 base at J, with 15 bases between. This CDR3 is 17 amino acids long. This chain's CDR3 is CASSRGTSPSGANVLTF. The CDR3 nucleotides are TGTGCCAGCAGCCGAGGGACTTCCCCTTCTGGGGCCAACGTCCTGACTTTC. The full variable domain, in which reference TRBV13 and TRBJ2-6 provide the parts outside the CDR3, is AAGVIQSPRHLIKEKRETATLKCYPIPRHDTVYWYQQGPGQDPQFLISFYEKMQSDKGSIPDRFSAQQFSDYHSELNMSSLELGDSALYFCASSRGTSPSGANVLTFGAGSRLTVL.

The CDR3 loop is CASTFGPGQGNYGYTF. The CDR3 coding sequence is TGTGCCAGCACCTTTGGGCCCGGACAGGGAAACTATGGCTACACCTTC. J is TRBJ1-2 and V is TRBV28; 8 positions match TRBD1. Germline-derived CDR1 and CDR2 are MDHEN and SYDVKM. V shed 7 bases, J shed 2 bases, and the junction held 12 bases outside the gene matches. The CDR3 extends over 16 amino acids.

J is TRBJ1-5 and V is TRBV2; D remains ambiguous. CDR1 is SNHLY and CDR2 is FYNNEI in the germline V gene. Trimming removed 3 bases from V and 0 bases from J, with 12 bases in between. This CDR3 comprises 16 residues. CDR3 nucleotide sequence: TGTGCCAGCAGTGAGGGAGTACCTTATAGCAATCAGCCCCAGCATTTT. Translation: CASSEGVPYSNQPQHF.

V is TRBV6-5 and J is TRBJ1-4; D is ambiguous. Per the germline V gene, CDR1 is MNHEY and CDR2 is SVGAGI. With 6 bases removed from V and 8 bases from J, the gap between germline ends came to 19 bases. The CDR3 totals 15 residues. DNA for the CDR3: TGTGCCAGCAGGTTTTCAGCGAGCAGTCCCGAAAAACTGTTTTTT. Translating gives CASRFSASSPEKLFF.

This clone was detected once. The chain employs TRBV19 and TRBJ2-4; 14 bases map to TRBD2. This CDR3 spans 20 amino acids. CDR1 is LNHDA, CDR2 SQIVND, per germline (reference sequence). Unmatched junction bases numbered 13, after V lost 6 bases and J lost 0 bases. CDR3 in DNA: TGTGCCAGTAGCTCCCCCGGGACTAGCGGGAGCTTCGGAGCCAAAAACATTCAGTACTTC. Translated, it gives CASSSPGTSGSFGAKNIQYF.

This chain links TRBV4-1 with TRBJ2-2; D may be TRBD1 (6 bases). Germline V gene data show CDR1 as MGHRA and CDR2 as YSYEKL. V was trimmed by 1 base and J by 4 bases, leaving 13 bases between them. This CDR3 has 16 amino acids. This CDR3 is CASSQVPGVGTGELFF. The DNA for the CDR3 is TGCGCCAGCAGCCAAGTACCAGGGGTTGGCACCGGGGAGCTGTTTTTT.

The gene calls are TRBV18 and TRBJ2-4; 7 bases agree with TRBD1. CDR3 length: 15 residues. Germline CDR1 is KGHSH and CDR2 is LQKENI. With V trimmed by 6 bases and J by 3 bases, 8 bases remained unmatched. The CDR3 DNA is TGTGCCAGCTCTTTTTGGGACAGCTACAAAAACATTCAGTACTTC. This encodes CASSFWDSYKNIQYF.

The chain uses TRBV30 and TRBJ2-1; a weak D match, TRBD2 (6 bases). Germline CDR1 is GTSNPN and CDR2 is SVGIG (reference sequence). The CDR3 length is 12 residues. V was pared by 4 bases and J by 8 bases, with 12 bases between. CDR3 DNA: TGTGCCTGGAACCGACTAGGAGATGAGCAGTTCTTC. Translating it yields CAWNRLGDEQFF.

V gene TRBV19 combines with J gene TRBJ2-5; TRBD1 aligns across 7 bases. The CDR3 runs 17 residues. Germline lookup yields CDR1 LNHDA and CDR2 SQIVND (reference sequence). J lost 5 bases, V lost 0 bases, and 12 bases had no gene match. As DNA, the CDR3 is TGTGCCAGTAGTATAGATCTTTTGACAGGGACCGGCGAGACCCAGTACTTC. Its protein product is CASSIDLLTGTGETQYF.

The genes are TRBV27 and TRBJ2-7; a weak D match, TRBD2 (5 bases). In germline, CDR1 is MNHEY, CDR2 SMNVEV (reference sequence). V was clipped by 2 bases and J by 4 bases, with 9 bases between them. The CDR3 consists of 13 residues. This CDR3 reads CASSLGEQYEQYF. The CDR3 DNA is TGTGCCAGCAGTTTAGGGGAGCAGTACGAGCAGTACTTC.

Only one count was recorded for this clone. The rearrangement uses TRBV7-3 and TRBJ2-7; TRBD1 aligns across 7 bases. The CDR3 loop spans 13 amino acids. V was pared by 3 bases and J by 6 bases, with 5 bases of the junction left unmatched. Germline assignment: CDR1 SGHTA and CDR2 FQGTGA. The CDR3 region is CASSFDRVGEQYF. CDR3 DNA: TGTGCCAGCAGCTTCGACAGGGTGGGCGAGCAGTACTTC.

The chain joins TRBV27 to TRBJ2-1; D may be TRBD1 (7 bases). CDR1 MNHEY and CDR2 SMNVEV come from the germline V gene (reference sequence). This CDR3 comprises 17 residues. V lost 5 bases, J lost 1 base, and 18 bases lay in between. CDR3 loop: CASSTRQGSGSYNEQFF. The CDR3 DNA reads as TGTGCCAGCAGTACCCGACAGGGAAGCGGGTCCTACAATGAGCAGTTCTTC.

The chain employs TRBV5-1 and TRBJ2-1, with 10 bases identical to TRBD2. V lost 0 bases to trimming and J lost 14 bases; unmatched junction nucleotides: 11. This CDR3 region has 15 residues. From germline, CDR1 is SGHRS and CDR2 YFSETQ. The CDR3 region is CASSLDTSGTVPEFF. Here the CDR3 DNA reads TGCGCCAGCAGCTTGGATACTAGCGGGACCGTCCCAGAGTTCTTC.

The rearrangement links TRBV9 to TRBJ2-1; D remains ambiguous. Germline values: CDR1 SGDLS, CDR2 YYNGEE. With 4 bases removed from V and 8 bases from J, the gap between germline ends came to 13 bases. The CDR3 is made up of 13 amino acids. The DNA of the CDR3 is TGTGCCAGCAGCCGCCCCCCGCAGGATGAGCAGTTCTTC. This translates into CASSRPPQDEQFF.

This rearrangement joins TRBV30 to TRBJ2-5; D call uncertain. Deletions cut 0 bases from V and 7 bases from J, with 12 bases between. The CDR3 spans 13 residues. Germline lookup yields CDR1 GTSNPN and CDR2 SVGIG (reference sequence). This CDR3 reads CAWSVGPILTQYF. CDR3 in DNA: TGTGCCTGGAGTGTGGGCCCGATTTTGACCCAGTACTTC.

The rearrangement links TRBV6-1 to TRBJ2-2, with a weak D call TRBD1 (5 bases). The CDR3 is 20 residues long. CDR1 and CDR2 from the germline V gene are MNHNS and SASEGT. Trimming removed 0 bases from V and 0 bases from J, with 20 bases in between. The CDR3 region has the DNA TGTGCCAGCAGTGAAGCGGCCCTGAGGACATATGTCGCGAACACCGGGGAGCTGTTTTTT. It is translated as CASSEAALRTYVANTGELFF.

In this sample, this clone turned up a few times. The V gene is TRBV5-4, the J gene TRBJ2-2; the D gene is possibly TRBD1 (5 bases). The length of the CDR3 is 12 residues. Germline V gene lookup returns CDR1 SGHNT and CDR2 YYREEE (reference sequence). Trimming removed 10 bases from V and 1 base from J, with 8 bases in between. This CDR3 is CALGENTGELFF. CDR3 bases: TGTGCCCTAGGGGAGAACACCGGGGAGCTGTTTTTT.

The V call is TRBV7-9, the J call TRBJ2-3, with TRBD2 matching 7 bases. This CDR3 region has 17 residues. The V and J ends lost 5 bases and 2 bases, in that order; junction bases with no gene match: 13. Germline values: CDR1 SEHNR, CDR2 FQNEAQ (reference sequence). CDR3 amino acids: CASSLGARRENTDTQYF. The CDR3 DNA reads as TGTGCCAGCAGCCTTGGGGCTAGGCGGGAGAACACAGATACGCAGTATTTT. The whole variable domain, remainder taken from reference TRBV7-9 and TRBJ2-3, is DTGVSQNPRHKITKRGQNVTFRCDPISEHNRLYWYRQTLGQGPEFLTYFQNEAQLEKSRLLSDRFSAERPKGSFSTLEIQRTEQGDSAMYLCASSLGARRENTDTQYFGPGTRLTVL.

This chain joins TRBV28 and TRBJ2-7, with 12 bases lining up with TRBD1. Losses at the gene ends were 7 bases for V and 2 bases for J; bases not matched to a gene: 6. The CDR3 is made up of 15 amino acids. Germline CDR1 MDHEN, CDR2 SYDVKM. In DNA form, the CDR3 reads TGTGCCAGCAACCGGGACAGGGGGCTGACCTACGAGCAGTACTTC. The encoded protein is CASNRDRGLTYEQYF.

The chain combines TRBV15 with TRBJ2-2; 9 nucleotides agree with TRBD1. Germline values: CDR1 LNHNV, CDR2 YYDKDF (reference sequence). The CDR3 contains 20 residues. Unmatched junction bases numbered 21, after V lost 1 base and J lost 9 bases. The CDR3 nucleotides are TGTGCCACCAGCAGAGGTGGGAAATACTATACAGGGGGCTTCGGCCGGGAGCTGTTTTTT. This encodes CATSRGGKYYTGGFGRELFF.

The J gene is TRBJ1-2, the V gene TRBV21-1. TRBV21-1 constitutes a pseudogene. This CDR3 is 18 amino acids long. The CDR3 DNA is TGTGCCAGCAGCCTAAAGGAGGAGGGGACGGGGGACTACTATGGCTACACCTTC. Translation gives CASSLKEEGTGDYYGYTF.

This chain joins TRBV27 and TRBJ2-1; TRBD1 is a possible D gene (5 bases). The CDR3 is 15 amino acids. Per the germline V gene, CDR1 is MNHEY and CDR2 is SMNVEV (reference sequence). V was clipped by 1 base and J by 1 base, with 8 bases between them. CDR3 DNA: TGTGCCAGCAGTTTATGGGGCGGATCCTACAATGAGCAGTTCTTC. This codes for CASSLWGGSYNEQFF.

The J gene is TRBJ2-2, the V gene TRBV30; TRBD2 aligns across 8 bases. CDR3 length equals 15 residues. V gave up 3 bases and J gave up 3 bases; unmatched junction bases: 6. Looked up from germline, CDR1 is GTSNPN and CDR2 is SVGIG (reference sequence). In nucleotides, the CDR3 is TGTGCCTGGAGCAAGACTAGCGTCGACACCGGGGAGCTGTTTTTT. The encoded protein is CAWSKTSVDTGELFF. Combining the CDR3 with reference TRBV30 and TRBJ2-2 gives the whole variable domain SQTIHQWPATLVQPVGSPLSLECTVEGTSNPNLYWYRQAAGRGLQLLFYSVGIGQISSEVPQNLSASRPQDRQFILSSKKLLLSDSGFYLCAWSKTSVDTGELFFGEGSRLTVL.

The rearrangement links TRBV11-2 to TRBJ2-7; maybe TRBD2 (5 bases). The CDR3 extends over 14 amino acids. V was pared by 5 bases and J by 5 bases, with 16 bases between. Germline V gives CDR1 SGHAT, CDR2 FQNNGV. CDR3 in DNA: TGTGCCAGCAGCCATTCGGTGAGGGCGGACGAGCAGTACTTC. It yields the protein CASSHSVRADEQYF.

The genes are TRBV6-1 and TRBJ1-5; no clear D. The CDR3 spans 16 residues. Trimming removed 2 bases at V and 1 base at J, with 12 bases between. Germline V gene sequence: CDR1 MNHNS, CDR2 SASEGT. CDR3 DNA: TGTGCCAGCAGTGAAATATCCAACAGAAGCAATCAGCCCCAGCATTTT. Protein product: CASSEISNRSNQPQHF.

Here the CDR3 DNA reads TGTGCCAGCAGCTCCATCGGACAGAGTAATGAAAAACTGTTTTTT. This codes for CASSSIGQSNEKLFF. The gene calls are TRBV7-9 and TRBJ1-4; D might be TRBD1 (6 bases). Trimming cost V 4 bases and J 4 bases, with 13 bases left between them. The CDR3 runs 15 residues. CDR1 is SEHNR, CDR2 FQNEAQ, per germline (reference sequence). Looking up the rest from reference TRBV7-9 and TRBJ1-4 gives the full variable domain: DTGVSQNPRHKITKRGQNVTFRCDPISEHNRLYWYRQTLGQGPEFLTYFQNEAQLEKSRLLSDRFSAERPKGSFSTLEIQRTEQGDSAMYLCASSSIGQSNEKLFFGSGTQLSVL.

This clone appeared once. The chain links TRBV27 to TRBJ1-1; D possibly corresponds to TRBD1 (6 bases). The CDR3 consists of 14 residues. Trimming pared 3 bases from V and 3 bases from J, leaving 11 bases between. Germline CDR1 reads MNHEY; CDR2 reads SMNVEV (reference sequence). The CDR3: CASSLTGGHTEAFF. DNA for the CDR3: TGTGCCAGCAGTTTGACAGGAGGACACACTGAAGCTTTCTTT.